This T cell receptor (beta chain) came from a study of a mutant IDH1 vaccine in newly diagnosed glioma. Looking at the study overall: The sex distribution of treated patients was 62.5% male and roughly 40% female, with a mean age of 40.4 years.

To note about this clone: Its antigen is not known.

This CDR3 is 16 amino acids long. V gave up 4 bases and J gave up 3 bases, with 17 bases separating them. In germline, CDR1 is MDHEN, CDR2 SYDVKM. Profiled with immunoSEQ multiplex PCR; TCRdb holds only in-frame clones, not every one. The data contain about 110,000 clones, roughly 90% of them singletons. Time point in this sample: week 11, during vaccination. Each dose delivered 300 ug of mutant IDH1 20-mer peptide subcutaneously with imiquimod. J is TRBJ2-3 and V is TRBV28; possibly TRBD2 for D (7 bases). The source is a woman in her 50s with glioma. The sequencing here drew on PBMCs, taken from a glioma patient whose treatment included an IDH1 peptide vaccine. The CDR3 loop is CASSSRGGGWTDTQYF. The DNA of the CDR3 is TGTGCCAGCAGTTCGAGGGGGGGAGGTTGGACAGATACGCAGTATTTT.